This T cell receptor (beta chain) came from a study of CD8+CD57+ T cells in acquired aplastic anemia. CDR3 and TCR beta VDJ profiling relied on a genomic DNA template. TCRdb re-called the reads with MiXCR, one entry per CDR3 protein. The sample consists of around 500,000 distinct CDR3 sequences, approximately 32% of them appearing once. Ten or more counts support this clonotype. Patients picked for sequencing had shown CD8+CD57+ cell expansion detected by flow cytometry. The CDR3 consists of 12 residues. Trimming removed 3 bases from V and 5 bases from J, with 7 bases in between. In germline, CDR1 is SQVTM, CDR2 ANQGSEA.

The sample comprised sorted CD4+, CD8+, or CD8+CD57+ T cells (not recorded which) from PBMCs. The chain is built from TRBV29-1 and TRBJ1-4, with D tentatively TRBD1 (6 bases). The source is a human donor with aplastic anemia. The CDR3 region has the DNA TGCAGCGTTGATACAGGGAATGAAAAACTGTTTTTT. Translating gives CSVDTGNEKLFF.